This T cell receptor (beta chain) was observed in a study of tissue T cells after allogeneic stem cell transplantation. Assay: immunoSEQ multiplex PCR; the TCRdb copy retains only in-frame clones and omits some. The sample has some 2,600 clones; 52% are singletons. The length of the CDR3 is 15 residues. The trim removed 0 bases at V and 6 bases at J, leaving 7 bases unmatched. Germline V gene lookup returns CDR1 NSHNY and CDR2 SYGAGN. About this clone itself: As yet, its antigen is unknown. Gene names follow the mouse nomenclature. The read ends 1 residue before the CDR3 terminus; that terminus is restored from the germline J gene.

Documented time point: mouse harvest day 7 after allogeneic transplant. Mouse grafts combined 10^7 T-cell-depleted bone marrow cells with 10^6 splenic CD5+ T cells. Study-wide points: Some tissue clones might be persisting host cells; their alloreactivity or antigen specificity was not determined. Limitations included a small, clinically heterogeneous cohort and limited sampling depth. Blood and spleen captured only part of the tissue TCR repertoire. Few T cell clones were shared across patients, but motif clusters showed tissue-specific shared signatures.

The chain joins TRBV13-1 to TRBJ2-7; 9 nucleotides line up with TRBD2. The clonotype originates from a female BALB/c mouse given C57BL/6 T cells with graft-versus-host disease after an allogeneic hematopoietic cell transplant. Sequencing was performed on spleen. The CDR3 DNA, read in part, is TGTGCCAGCAGTGATGCTGGACTGGGGTTCGTTGAACAGTAC. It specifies CASSDAGLGFVEQY. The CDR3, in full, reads CASSDAGLGFVEQYF.